The source of this T cell receptor (beta chain) is a study of a mutant IDH1 vaccine in newly diagnosed glioma. Across the whole study: Averaging around 40 years of age, treated patients were about 60% male and roughly 40% female. Patients had received radiotherapy, temozolomide, or both previously, most receiving both. In the visit schedule, V12 fell in week 35, while V13 fell in week 47.

Time point noted: week 47, end of study. A 20-mer mutant IDH1 peptide at 300 ug was injected subcutaneously with topical imiquimod. Study conclusions and caveats: Detectable vaccine-induced immune responses arose in more than 85% of patients.

As for this clone: Its antigen is undetermined.

With 4 bases clipped from V and 8 bases from J, the junction kept 4 bases outside the gene matches. Germline lookup yields CDR1 ENHRY and CDR2 SYGVKD. The CDR3 runs to 12 residues. The method was immunoSEQ multiplex PCR; TCRdb's version includes in-frame clones alone and lacks a portion of them. The sample comprises about 56,000 clones, 70% to 85% of which are singletons, and 5.3% rests with the top ten. This TCR came from a man aged 45-65 years with glioma. J is TRBJ1-1 and V is TRBV10-3, with 7 bases identical to TRBD1. The sample in question was PBMCs, obtained from a glioma patient whose treatment included an IDH1 peptide vaccine. DNA for the CDR3: TGTGCCATCAGTGCAACACAGGGGGAAGCTTTCTTT. It is translated as CAISATQGEAFF.